This is a list of T cell receptor beta chains from one sample in a study of blood T cell repertoires in COVID-19. Assay: immunoSEQ multiplex PCR; the TCRdb copy retains only in-frame clones and omits some. The sample has 200,000 to 250,000 clones, 80% to 90% seen once. Input material: PBMCs or T cells enriched from blood (not recorded which). These receptors were taken from a man aged 35-49 years who had recovered from COVID-19. Each CDR3 is given with its conserved first and last residue. The order of the fields is J gene, D gene, V gene, clone size, CDR3 DNA, CDR3 protein. The D gene is left open where the match is weak. Size tells how often a clone was seen (once, few, many) or the class of an expanded clone, and some rows leave it out.

J: TRBJ1-1; D: TRBD1; V: TRBV30; size: -; DNA: TGTGCCTGGAGTCCACAGGGGTACACTGAAGCTTTCTTT; CDR3: CAWSPQGYTEAFF
J: TRBJ2-3; D: -; V: TRBV5-5; size: -; DNA: TGTGCCAGCAGCTTGGAACAGATGTATAGCACAGATACGCAGTATTTT; CDR3: CASSLEQMYSTDTQYF
J: TRBJ2-7; D: -; V: TRBV18; size: -; DNA: TGTGCCAGCTCACCACCGGACACTTACGAGCAGTACTTC; CDR3: CASSPPDTYEQYF
J: TRBJ1-2; D: TRBD1; V: TRBV18; size: -; DNA: TGTGCCAGCTCACTCAAGACCGGGACAGGAAGTAACTATGGCTACACCTTC; CDR3: CASSLKTGTGSNYGYTF
J: TRBJ2-3; D: -; V: TRBV7-9; size: -; DNA: TGTGCCAGCAGCCCTTTGGGCAGGGCGAGAGATACGCAGTATTTT; CDR3: CASSPLGRARDTQYF
J: TRBJ1-5; D: TRBD1; V: TRBV19; size: -; DNA: TGTGCCAGTAGTATGGTGGGGGCAGGGGGTCAGCCCCAGCATTTT; CDR3: CASSMVGAGGQPQHF
J: TRBJ2-3; D: TRBD2; V: TRBV7-9; size: -; DNA: TGTGCCAGCGGACTAGCGGGGGGGTCCACAGATACGCAGTATTTT; CDR3: CASGLAGGSTDTQYF
J: TRBJ1-5; D: -; V: TRBV19; size: -; DNA: TGTGCCAGTAGTATTGCGGGGGCCAATCAGCCCCAGCATTTT; CDR3: CASSIAGANQPQHF
J: TRBJ1-2; D: -; V: TRBV5-6; size: -; DNA: TGTGCCAGCAGCTACGGGGATGACACTTTGGGCTACACCTTC; CDR3: CASSYGDDTLGYTF
J: TRBJ2-7; D: -; V: TRBV4-1; size: -; DNA: TGCGCCAGCAGCCTAGGGGCCTCTAGCTCCTACGAGCAGTACTTC; CDR3: CASSLGASSSYEQYF
J: TRBJ1-2; D: -; V: TRBV6-2/TRBV6-3; size: -; DNA: TGTGCCAGCAGCCTCACCCAGGGCGGCTATGGCTACACCTTC; CDR3: CASSLTQGGYGYTF
J: TRBJ1-3; D: -; V: TRBV19; size: -; DNA: TGTGCCAGTAGTATCGGCGGACAGTTTACTGGAAACACCATATATTTT; CDR3: CASSIGGQFTGNTIYF
J: TRBJ2-3; D: TRBD2; V: TRBV3-1/TRBV3-2; size: -; DNA: TGTGCCAGCAGCCAAATTCCCGGGACTAGCGGGAGTATAGATACGCAGTATTTT; CDR3: CASSQIPGTSGSIDTQYF
J: TRBJ2-1; D: -; V: TRBV12-3/TRBV12-4; size: few; DNA: TGTGCCAGCAGTCGCCTTGAGGGTGAGCAGTTCTTC; CDR3: CASSRLEGEQFF
J: TRBJ1-3; D: -; V: TRBV19; size: -; DNA: TGTGCCAGTAGTATCGGGAGAGACAAGGGAAACACCATATATTTT; CDR3: CASSIGRDKGNTIYF
J: TRBJ2-6; D: -; V: TRBV19; size: -; DNA: TGTGCCAGTAGTAGACTGACAGGCATGACCTCTGGGGCCAACGTCCTGACTTTC; CDR3: CASSRLTGMTSGANVLTF
J: TRBJ2-3; D: -; V: TRBV21-1; size: -; DNA: TGTGCCAGCAGCCCTGGCTCGGGACAGGGGGCCGAAGCGGGATCCCTGGCAGATACGCAGTATTTT; CDR3: CASSPGSGQGAEAGSLADTQYF
J: TRBJ2-1; D: TRBD2; V: TRBV14; size: -; DNA: TGTGCCAGCAGCCAGGGAGGGTCAGGCTACAATGAGCAGTTCTTC; CDR3: CASSQGGSGYNEQFF
J: TRBJ2-7; D: -; V: TRBV6-5; size: -; DNA: TGTGCCAGCAGCGGACGGGACAAACGGCTGCAGTACTTC; CDR3: CASSGRDKRLQYF
J: TRBJ2-3; D: TRBD2; V: TRBV3-1/TRBV3-2; size: once; DNA: TGTGCCAGCAGCGAAAGAACGGGGGGGCTAGATACGCAGTATTTT; CDR3: CASSERTGGLDTQYF
J: TRBJ2-3; D: TRBD1; V: TRBV9; size: -; DNA: TGTGCCAGCAGCGTAGTGGGACAGGGCACAGATACGCAGTATTTT; CDR3: CASSVVGQGTDTQYF
J: TRBJ1-2; D: -; V: TRBV11-1; size: -; DNA: TGTGCCAGCAGCTTAGGACTATTTAGAATTGGCTACACCTTC; CDR3: CASSLGLFRIGYTF
J: TRBJ1-1; D: TRBD1; V: TRBV2; size: -; DNA: TGTGCCAGCAGTTGGGGACGTCATGACAGGGTGGTGAACACTGAAGCTTTCTTT; CDR3: CASSWGRHDRVVNTEAFF
J: TRBJ1-1; D: -; V: TRBV12-3/TRBV12-4; size: -; DNA: TGTGCCAGCAGTCGGGGGGTGAACACTGAAGCTTTCTTT; CDR3: CASSRGVNTEAFF
J: TRBJ2-7; D: -; V: TRBV24-1; size: -; DNA: TGTGCCACCAGTGATCTCCCAGCGGACCAGAGATGGCACGAGCAGTACTTC; CDR3: CATSDLPADQRWHEQYF
J: TRBJ2-3; D: TRBD2; V: TRBV5-1; size: -; DNA: TGCGCCAGCAGTGGTCTAGCGGTCACAGATACGCAGTATTTT; CDR3: CASSGLAVTDTQYF
J: TRBJ2-3; D: TRBD2; V: TRBV7-2; size: few; DNA: TGTGCCAGCAGCTTAGGCGAGCGGGAGGCGCGAGATACGCAGTATTTT; CDR3: CASSLGEREARDTQYF
J: TRBJ2-3; D: TRBD1; V: TRBV19; size: -; DNA: TGTGCCAGTAAGGGGGCGACAGATACGCAGTATTTT; CDR3: CASKGATDTQYF
J: TRBJ1-3; D: -; V: TRBV30; size: medium-sized; DNA: TGTGCCTGGAGTGTGGGGGGGACTGGAAACACCATATATTTT; CDR3: CAWSVGGTGNTIYF
J: TRBJ2-3; D: TRBD2; V: TRBV11-2; size: -; DNA: TGTGCCAGCAGCTCCCGCCGGGGACTAGCGGGGCTCACAGATACGCAGTATTTT; CDR3: CASSSRRGLAGLTDTQYF
J: TRBJ2-2; D: -; V: TRBV30; size: -; DNA: TGTGCCTGGAGTGTAACGGTGAGCGTCGGGGAGCTGTTTTTT; CDR3: CAWSVTVSVGELFF
J: TRBJ2-5; D: -; V: TRBV15; size: -; DNA: TGTGCCACCACCTTCGGTCAGGGGAAAGAGACCCAGTACTTC; CDR3: CATTFGQGKETQYF
J: TRBJ2-1; D: TRBD2; V: TRBV5-1; size: -; DNA: TGCGCCAGCAGCTCGGGAGGGCGAGGTTACAATGAGCAGTTCTTC; CDR3: CASSSGGRGYNEQFF
J: TRBJ2-3; D: -; V: TRBV5-1; size: once; DNA: TGCGCCAGCAGCTCCCAGGGACACGGCACAGATACGCAGTATTTT; CDR3: CASSSQGHGTDTQYF
J: TRBJ1-3; D: -; V: TRBV4-1; size: once; DNA: TGCGCCAGCAGCCGGCTCGGCGGTACAGGCGCTTCTGGAAACACCATATATTTT; CDR3: CASSRLGGTGASGNTIYF
J: TRBJ1-1; D: -; V: TRBV10-1; size: -; DNA: TGCGCCAGCAGATTGGAGATGAACACTGAAGCTTTCTTT; CDR3: CASRLEMNTEAFF
J: TRBJ2-3; D: TRBD2; V: TRBV18; size: -; DNA: TGTGCCAGCTCAATTCTAGCGGGGAGCACAGATACGCAGTATTTT; CDR3: CASSILAGSTDTQYF
J: TRBJ1-1; D: -; V: TRBV27; size: -; DNA: TGTGCCACCATGACAGTGGTGAACACTGAAGCTTTCTTT; CDR3: CATMTVVNTEAFF
J: TRBJ1-2; D: -; V: TRBV7-6; size: -; DNA: TGTGCCAGCAGCTTAGGCGGCGGAGAGGCCTATGGCTACACCTTC; CDR3: CASSLGGGEAYGYTF
J: TRBJ2-7; D: TRBD2; V: TRBV2; size: -; DNA: TGTGCCAGCAGTAGTCAGCGGGGGGCCTACGAGCAGTACTTC; CDR3: CASSSQRGAYEQYF
J: TRBJ1-1; D: -; V: TRBV2; size: -; DNA: TGTGCCAGCAGACCAACAGCAAACACTGAAGCTTTCTTT; CDR3: CASRPTANTEAFF
J: TRBJ1-1; D: -; V: TRBV7-9; size: once; DNA: TGTGCCAGCAGGACAGGGAACACTGAAGCTTTCTTT; CDR3: CASRTGNTEAFF
J: TRBJ2-7; D: -; V: TRBV6-5; size: -; DNA: TGTGCCAGCAGTTACGTGGGCAGCACCTACGAGCAGTACTTC; CDR3: CASSYVGSTYEQYF
J: TRBJ2-5; D: -; V: TRBV5-1; size: -; DNA: TGCGCCAGCAGCTTGGACTCCTGGGGGCAGCGAAGCAAAGAGACCCAGTACTTC; CDR3: CASSLDSWGQRSKETQYF
J: TRBJ2-7; D: -; V: TRBV5-1; size: -; DNA: TGCGCCAGCAGCAAAGGACGGGGTCGGGAGTATGAGCAGTACTTC; CDR3: CASSKGRGREYEQYF
J: TRBJ1-2; D: -; V: TRBV3-1/TRBV3-2; size: -; DNA: TGTGCCAGCAGCCCACAATGGGGGGACGGAGGCTATGGCTACACCTTC; CDR3: CASSPQWGDGGYGYTF
J: TRBJ2-3; D: TRBD2; V: TRBV29-1; size: -; DNA: TGCAGCGTTGAAGGGGGGGGGTATACGCAGTATTTT; CDR3: CSVEGGGYTQYF
J: TRBJ2-2; D: -; V: TRBV28; size: -; DNA: TGTGCCAGCAGCGTGGCGGGGGCGAGAACCGGGGAGCTGTTTTTT; CDR3: CASSVAGARTGELFF